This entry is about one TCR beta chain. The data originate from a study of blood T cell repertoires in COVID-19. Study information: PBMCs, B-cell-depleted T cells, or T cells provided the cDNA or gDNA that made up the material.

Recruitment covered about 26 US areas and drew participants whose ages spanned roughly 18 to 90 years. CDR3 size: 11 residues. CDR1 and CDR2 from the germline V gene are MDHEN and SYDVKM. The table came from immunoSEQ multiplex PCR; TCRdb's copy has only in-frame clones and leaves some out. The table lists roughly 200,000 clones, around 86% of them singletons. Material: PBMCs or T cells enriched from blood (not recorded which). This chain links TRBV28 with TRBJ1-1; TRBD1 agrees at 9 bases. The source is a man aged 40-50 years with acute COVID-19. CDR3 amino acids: CNTGGGAEAFF. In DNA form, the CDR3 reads TGTAACACAGGGGGCGGTGCTGAAGCTTTCTTT.